These T cell receptor beta chains were read from a single sample in a study of early T cells in non-severe SARS-CoV-2 infection. TCRdb passed the 5' RACE reads through MiXCR, listing each CDR3 protein once. The profile shows fewer than 100,000 distinct CDR3 sequences, less than 15% of them singletons. Material for sequencing was whole blood. These receptors all come from an adult who was a healthcare worker with PCR-confirmed SARS-CoV-2 infection or an uninfected control (not recorded which). Each CDR3 is given with its conserved first and last residue. A D gene is named only where the DNA matches it firmly. Clone size, where shown, is once, few, many, or a class for clones that have expanded.

j_call | v_call | clone_size | d_call | cdr3_aa | cdr3_nt
TRBJ1-5 | TRBV29-1 | NA | NA | CSAIWGNQPQHF | TGCAGCGCCATCTGGGGCAATCAGCCCCAGCATTTT
TRBJ2-3 | TRBV4-2 | many | TRBD2 | CASSQGPGLAVTDTQYF | TGTGCCAGCAGCCAAGGACCGGGACTAGCGGTCACAGATACGCAGTATTTT
TRBJ2-5 | TRBV29-1 | NA | NA | CSGREGQETQYF | TGCAGCGGACGGGAAGGCCAAGAGACCCAGTACTTC
TRBJ2-1 | TRBV29-1 | NA | NA | CSVEDFARTRGEQFF | TGCAGCGTTGAAGATTTCGCCAGAACACGGGGTGAGCAGTTCTTC
TRBJ1-2 | TRBV24-1 | many | NA | CATSDPLKAYTF | TGTGCCACCAGTGACCCACTAAAGGCCTACACCTTC
TRBJ1-5 | TRBV7-9 | many | TRBD1 | CASSFETGGLQPQHF | TGTGCCAGCAGCTTCGAGACAGGGGGCCTTCAGCCCCAGCATTTT
TRBJ2-1 | TRBV7-2 | few | NA | CASSFLPSSAYNEQFF | TGTGCCAGCAGCTTCTTACCCAGTAGCGCCTACAATGAGCAGTTCTTC
TRBJ2-7 | TRBV5-1 | few | NA | CASSPQSMSGVSYEQYF | TGCGCCAGCAGCCCACAGTCTATGTCGGGGGTATCCTACGAGCAGTACTTC
TRBJ2-1 | TRBV5-4 | many | NA | CASSLRGALYSSYNEQFF | TGTGCCAGCAGCTTGAGGGGCGCCTTATATAGCTCCTACAATGAGCAGTTCTTC
TRBJ2-3 | TRBV29-1 | NA | NA | CSVDESPITDTQYF | TGCAGCGTTGATGAGTCCCCGATCACAGATACGCAGTATTTT
TRBJ2-7 | TRBV20-1 | NA | NA | CSAQSESVYEQYF | TGCAGTGCTCAGAGCGAGAGCGTCTACGAGCAGTACTTC
TRBJ2-1 | TRBV4-2 | NA | TRBD1 | CASSQVVGQGNNEQFF | TGTGCCAGCAGCCAAGTGGTAGGACAGGGTAATAATGAGCAGTTCTTC
TRBJ2-1 | TRBV5-1 | many | TRBD2 | CASSPTSGGDNEQFF | TGCGCCAGCAGCCCCACTAGCGGGGGAGACAATGAGCAGTTCTTC
TRBJ2-1 | TRBV20-1 | NA | NA | CSAIRADANEQFF | TGCAGTGCTATCAGGGCTGACGCTAATGAGCAGTTCTTC
TRBJ1-5 | TRBV5-1 | NA | TRBD1 | CASKEGAEGNQPQHF | TGCGCCAGCAAGGAGGGGGCAGAGGGCAATCAGCCCCAGCATTTT
TRBJ2-2 | TRBV11-3 | NA | NA | CASTDARGNTGELFF | TGTGCCAGCACCGACGCTAGGGGCAACACCGGGGAGCTGTTTTTT
TRBJ1-1 | TRBV7-8 | NA | NA | CASSPSLVTEAFF | TGTGCCAGCAGCCCCAGTTTAGTCACTGAAGCTTTCTTT